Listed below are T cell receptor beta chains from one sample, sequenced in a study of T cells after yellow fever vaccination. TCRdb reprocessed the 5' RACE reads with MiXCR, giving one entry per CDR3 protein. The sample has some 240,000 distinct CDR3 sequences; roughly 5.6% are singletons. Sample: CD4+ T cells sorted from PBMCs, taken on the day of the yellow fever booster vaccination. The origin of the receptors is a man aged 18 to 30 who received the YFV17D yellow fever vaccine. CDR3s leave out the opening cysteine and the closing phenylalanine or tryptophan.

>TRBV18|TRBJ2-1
ASSPGEGNEQF
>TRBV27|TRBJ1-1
ASRIRAHGTEAF
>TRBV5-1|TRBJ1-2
ASSAGQGGYT
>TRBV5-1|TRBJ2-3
ASNPRGGGNRGDTQY
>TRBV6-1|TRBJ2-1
ASSRESAYNEQF
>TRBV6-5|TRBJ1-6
ASSYSRNGGSFPLH
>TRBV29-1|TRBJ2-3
SVGRGLLNGDTQY
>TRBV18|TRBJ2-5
ASSLTPAGGETQY
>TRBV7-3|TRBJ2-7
ASSSGGADEQY
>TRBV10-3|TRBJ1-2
AISERPGTEYGYT